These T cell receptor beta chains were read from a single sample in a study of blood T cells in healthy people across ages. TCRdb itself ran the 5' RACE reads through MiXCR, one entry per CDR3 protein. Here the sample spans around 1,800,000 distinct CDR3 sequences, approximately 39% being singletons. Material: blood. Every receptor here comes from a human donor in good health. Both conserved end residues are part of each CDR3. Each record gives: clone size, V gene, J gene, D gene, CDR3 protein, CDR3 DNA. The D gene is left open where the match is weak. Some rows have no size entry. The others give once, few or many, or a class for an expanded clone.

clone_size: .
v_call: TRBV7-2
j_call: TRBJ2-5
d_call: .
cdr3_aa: CASSRWGKETQYF
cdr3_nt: TGTGCCAGCAGCCGATGGGGGAAAGAGACCCAGTACTTC

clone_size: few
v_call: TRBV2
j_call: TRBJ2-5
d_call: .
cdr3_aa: CASSGEWQETQYF
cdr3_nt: TGTGCCAGCAGTGGCGAGTGGCAAGAGACCCAGTACTTC

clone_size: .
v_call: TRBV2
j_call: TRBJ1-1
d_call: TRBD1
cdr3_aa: CANETGGCSTEAFF
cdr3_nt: TGTGCCAACGAGACAGGGGGATGTAGCACTGAAGCTTTCTTT

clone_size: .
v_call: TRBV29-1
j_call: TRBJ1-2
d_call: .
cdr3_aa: CSVEGSMGGSYGYTF
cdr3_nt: TGCAGCGTTGAAGGCTCGATGGGGGGATCTTATGGCTACACCTTC

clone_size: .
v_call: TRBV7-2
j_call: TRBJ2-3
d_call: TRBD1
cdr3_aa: CASSPDRDLTDTQYF
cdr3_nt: TGTGCCAGCAGCCCGGACAGGGACCTCACAGATACGCAGTATTTT

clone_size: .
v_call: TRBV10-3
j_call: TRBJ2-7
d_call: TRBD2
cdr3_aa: CAISAAGGYEQYF
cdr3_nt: TGTGCCATCAGTGCAGCGGGGGGCTACGAGCAGTACTTC

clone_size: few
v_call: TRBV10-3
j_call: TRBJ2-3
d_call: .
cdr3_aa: CATKSNGGDTQYF
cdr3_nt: TGTGCCACCAAATCAAACGGGGGAGATACGCAGTATTTT

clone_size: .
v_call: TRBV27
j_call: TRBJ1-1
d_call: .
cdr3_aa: CASAGVGRFTEAFF
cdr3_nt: TGTGCCAGCGCTGGGGTGGGTCGCTTCACTGAAGCTTTCTTT

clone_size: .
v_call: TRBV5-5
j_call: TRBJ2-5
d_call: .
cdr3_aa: CASSPRGRGPPEDQETQYF
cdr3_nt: TGTGCCAGCAGCCCTAGGGGCAGGGGCCCTCCCGAAGACCAAGAGACCCAGTACTTC

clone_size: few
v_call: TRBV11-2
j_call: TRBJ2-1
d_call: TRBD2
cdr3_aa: CASSSSGGDSNEQFF
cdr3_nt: TGTGCCAGCAGCTCCAGCGGGGGGGACAGCAATGAGCAGTTCTTC

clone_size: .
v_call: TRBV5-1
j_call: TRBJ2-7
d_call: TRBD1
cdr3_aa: CASRPGTGGIYEQYF
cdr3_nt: TGCGCCAGCCGTCCCGGGACAGGGGGTATCTACGAGCAGTACTTC

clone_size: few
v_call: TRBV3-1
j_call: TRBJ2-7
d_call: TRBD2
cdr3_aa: CASSQASGVNYEQYF
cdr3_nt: TGTGCCAGCAGCCAAGCTAGCGGGGTGAATTACGAGCAGTACTTC

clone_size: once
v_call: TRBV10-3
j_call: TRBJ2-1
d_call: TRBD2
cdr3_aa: CAVSDTSGGAYEQFF
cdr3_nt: TGTGCCGTCAGTGACACTAGCGGGGGAGCCTACGAGCAGTTCTTC

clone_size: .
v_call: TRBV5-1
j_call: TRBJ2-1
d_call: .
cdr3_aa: CASNHGEVDEQFF
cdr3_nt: TGCGCCAGCAACCATGGGGAAGTGGATGAGCAGTTCTTC

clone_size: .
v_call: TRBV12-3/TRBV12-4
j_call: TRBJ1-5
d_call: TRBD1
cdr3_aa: CASRLGQGFNQPQHF
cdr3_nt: TGTGCCAGCAGGCTGGGACAGGGGTTCAATCAGCCCCAGCATTTT

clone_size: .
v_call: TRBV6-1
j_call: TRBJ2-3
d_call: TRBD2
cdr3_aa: CASSEGAGGPTDTQYF
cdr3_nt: TGTGCCAGCAGTGAAGGGGCGGGGGGGCCGACAGATACGCAGTATTTT

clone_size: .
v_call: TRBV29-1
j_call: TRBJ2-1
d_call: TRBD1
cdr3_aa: CSVGLNTGGNEQFF
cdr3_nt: TGCAGCGTTGGCCTTAATACAGGGGGCAATGAGCAGTTCTTC

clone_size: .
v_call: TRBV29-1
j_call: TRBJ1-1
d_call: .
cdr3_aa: CSPSRDSEAFF
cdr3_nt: TGCAGCCCCTCCCGCGACAGCGAAGCTTTCTTT

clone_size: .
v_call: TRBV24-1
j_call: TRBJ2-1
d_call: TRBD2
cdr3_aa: CATSDWGLGLAGDEQFF
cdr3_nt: TGTGCCACCAGTGATTGGGGCCTGGGACTAGCGGGGGACGAGCAGTTCTTC

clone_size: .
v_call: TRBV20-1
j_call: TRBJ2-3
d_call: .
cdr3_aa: CSATTSFDSSTDTQYF
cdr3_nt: TGCAGTGCTACCACCAGTTTTGACAGCAGCACAGATACGCAGTATTTT

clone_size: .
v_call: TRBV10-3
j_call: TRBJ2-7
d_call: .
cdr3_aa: CAGGNSSYEQYF
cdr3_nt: TGTGCCGGCGGGAATTCATCCTACGAGCAGTACTTC

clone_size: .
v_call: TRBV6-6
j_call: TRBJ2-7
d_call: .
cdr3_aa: CASSYTGPGNEQYF
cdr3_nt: TGTGCCAGCAGTTACACCGGTCCTGGGAACGAGCAGTACTTC

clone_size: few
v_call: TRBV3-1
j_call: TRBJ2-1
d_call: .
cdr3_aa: CASRLPLPIGHTNEQFF
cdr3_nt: TGTGCCAGCAGACTCCCCTTACCTATTGGACATACCAATGAGCAGTTCTTC

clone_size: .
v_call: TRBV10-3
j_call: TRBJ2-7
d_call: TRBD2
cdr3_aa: CAISESTSGGTLRFGQYF
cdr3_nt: TGTGCCATCAGTGAGTCGACTAGCGGGGGCACCCTCCGTTTTGGGCAGTACTTC

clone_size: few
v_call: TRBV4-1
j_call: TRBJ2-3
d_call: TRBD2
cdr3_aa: CASSRASSGGTDTQYF
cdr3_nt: TGCGCCAGCAGCCGAGCGAGTAGCGGGGGGACAGATACGCAGTATTTT

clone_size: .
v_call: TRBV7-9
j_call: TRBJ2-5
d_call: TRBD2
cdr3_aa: CASSIAGEGETQYF
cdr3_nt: TGTGCCAGCAGCATAGCGGGGGAGGGCGAGACCCAGTACTTC

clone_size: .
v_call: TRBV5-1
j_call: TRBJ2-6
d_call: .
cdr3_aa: CASSPEVGRPTSGANVLTF
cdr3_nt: TGCGCCAGCAGCCCGGAGGTGGGCAGGCCTACCTCTGGGGCCAACGTCCTGACTTTC

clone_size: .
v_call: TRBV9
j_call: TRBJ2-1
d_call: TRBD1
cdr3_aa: CASSVAGTDYNEQFF
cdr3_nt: TGTGCCAGCAGCGTAGCGGGGACAGACTACAATGAGCAGTTCTTC

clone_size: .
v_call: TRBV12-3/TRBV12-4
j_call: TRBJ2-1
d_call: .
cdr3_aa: CASRSDRDNEQFF
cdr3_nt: TGTGCCAGCAGGTCGGATCGGGACAATGAGCAGTTCTTC

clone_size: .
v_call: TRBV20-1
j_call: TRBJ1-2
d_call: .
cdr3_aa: CAASYGYTF
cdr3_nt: TGCGCGGCGTCCTATGGCTACACCTTC

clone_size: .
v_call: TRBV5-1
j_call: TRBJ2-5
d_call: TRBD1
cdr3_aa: CASSSLDRVPQETQYF
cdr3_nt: TGCGCCAGCAGCTCCTTGGACAGGGTGCCACAAGAGACCCAGTACTTC

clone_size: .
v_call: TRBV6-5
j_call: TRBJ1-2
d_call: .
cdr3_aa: CASSYSIEARSRRYGYTF
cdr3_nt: TGTGCCAGCAGTTACTCGATAGAAGCGAGGAGTCGTCGATATGGCTACACCTTC

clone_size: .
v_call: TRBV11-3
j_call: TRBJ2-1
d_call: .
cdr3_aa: CASSREVLTGNEQFF
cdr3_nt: TGTGCCAGCAGCCGAGAAGTACTTACAGGGAATGAGCAGTTCTTC

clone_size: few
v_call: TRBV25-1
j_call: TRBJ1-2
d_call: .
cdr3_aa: CASSEEIYGYTF
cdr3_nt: TGTGCCAGCAGTGAGGAGATTTATGGCTACACCTTC

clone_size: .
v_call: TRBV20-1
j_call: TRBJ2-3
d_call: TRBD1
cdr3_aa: CSRQGAITDTQYF
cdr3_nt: TGCAGTAGACAGGGGGCTATAACAGATACGCAGTATTTT

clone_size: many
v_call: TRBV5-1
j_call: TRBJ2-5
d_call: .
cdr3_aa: CASSSARRGETQYF
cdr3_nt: TGCGCCAGCAGCTCGGCGCGGCGTGGAGAGACCCAGTACTTC

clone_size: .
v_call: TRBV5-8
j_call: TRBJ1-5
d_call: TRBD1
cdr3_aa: CASSLDIWDSNRNLPQHF
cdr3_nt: TGTGCCAGCAGCTTGGATATCTGGGACAGTAACCGAAATCTGCCCCAGCATTTT

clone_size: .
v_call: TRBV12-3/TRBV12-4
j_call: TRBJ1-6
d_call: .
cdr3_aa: CASSFSNSFYNSPLHF
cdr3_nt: TGTGCCAGCAGTTTCTCTAACAGCTTCTATAATTCACCCCTCCACTTT

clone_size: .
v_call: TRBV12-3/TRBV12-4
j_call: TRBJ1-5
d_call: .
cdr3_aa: CASSGQQGSGQPQHF
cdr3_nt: TGTGCCAGCAGTGGACAACAGGGTTCGGGCCAGCCCCAGCATTTT

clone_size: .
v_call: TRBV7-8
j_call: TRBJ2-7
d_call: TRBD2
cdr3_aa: CACSRRKSGGSYEQYF
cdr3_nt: TGTGCCTGCAGCCGCCGGAAATCGGGGGGGTCCTACGAGCAGTACTTC

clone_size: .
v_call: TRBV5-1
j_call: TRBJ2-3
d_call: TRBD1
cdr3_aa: CASSWDRGDADTQYF
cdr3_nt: TGCGCCAGCAGTTGGGACAGGGGAGACGCAGATACGCAGTATTTT

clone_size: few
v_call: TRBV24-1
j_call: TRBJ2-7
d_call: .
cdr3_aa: CATSDPRDIHYEQYF
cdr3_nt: TGTGCCACCAGTGATCCCCGGGACATCCACTACGAGCAGTACTTC

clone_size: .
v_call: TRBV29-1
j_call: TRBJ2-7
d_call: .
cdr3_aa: CSVEYGTIPYEQYF
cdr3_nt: TGCAGCGTTGAATACGGGACCATTCCCTACGAGCAGTACTTC

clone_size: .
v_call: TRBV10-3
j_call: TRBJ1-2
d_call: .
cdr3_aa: CAISESSLNYGYTF
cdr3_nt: TGTGCCATCAGTGAGTCCAGTCTAAACTATGGCTACACCTTC

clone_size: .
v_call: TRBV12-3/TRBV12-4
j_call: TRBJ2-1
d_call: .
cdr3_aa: CASSPGFRGSEQFF
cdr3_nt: TGTGCCAGCAGTCCCGGGTTTCGGGGCAGCGAGCAGTTCTTC

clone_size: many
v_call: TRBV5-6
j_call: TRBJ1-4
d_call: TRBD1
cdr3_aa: CASSLGQGANEKLFF
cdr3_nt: TGTGCCAGCAGCTTGGGTCAGGGGGCTAATGAAAAACTGTTTTTT

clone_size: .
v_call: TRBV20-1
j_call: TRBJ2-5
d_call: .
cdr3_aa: CSARGPGDETQYF
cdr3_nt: TGCAGTGCTAGAGGCCCAGGGGACGAGACCCAGTACTTC

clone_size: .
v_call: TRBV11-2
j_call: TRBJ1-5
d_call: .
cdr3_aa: CASSFGRGEDQPQHF
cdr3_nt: TGTGCCAGCAGCTTTGGGAGAGGTGAGGATCAGCCCCAGCATTTT

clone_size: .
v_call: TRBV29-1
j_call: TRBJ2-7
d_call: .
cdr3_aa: CSVVLDRAYEQYF
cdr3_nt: TGCAGCGTTGTCTTGGACAGAGCCTACGAGCAGTACTTC

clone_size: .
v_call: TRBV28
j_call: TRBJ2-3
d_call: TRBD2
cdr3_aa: CASIPIRGGPGSTQYF
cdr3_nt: TGTGCCAGCATCCCGATCCGGGGGGGCCCGGGAAGTACGCAGTATTTT

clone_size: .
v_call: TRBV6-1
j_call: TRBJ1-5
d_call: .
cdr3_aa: CASTMGLGVYNQPQHF
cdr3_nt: TGTGCCAGCACAATGGGACTCGGAGTTTACAATCAGCCCCAGCATTTT

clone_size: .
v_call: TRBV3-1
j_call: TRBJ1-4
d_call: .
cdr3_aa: CASSQDHTAEKLFF
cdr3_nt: TGTGCCAGCAGCCAAGATCATACAGCTGAAAAACTGTTTTTT

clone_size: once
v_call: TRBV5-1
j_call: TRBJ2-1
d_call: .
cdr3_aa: CASSQSRRNLFF
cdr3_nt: TGCGCCAGCAGCCAATCGAGGAGGAATCTGTTCTTC